Ten or more counts support the clone carrying this T cell receptor (beta chain). The data originate from a study of regulatory T cells in long-lasting Graves disease. Stated time point: newly diagnosed GD, antithyroid drugs for less than 3 months. The authors made the TCR library using RNA they extracted from PBMCs. Trimming took 3 bases from V and 5 from J, leaving 10 bases between them. CDR1 is PRHDT, CDR2 FYEKMQ, per germline (reference sequence). The CDR3 consists of 14 residues. Arm-PCR of CDR3 regions and iRepertoire HTBI primers were the basis on which TCR beta libraries were built. TCRdb called the multiplex PCR reads again in MiXCR, with one record for every CDR3 protein. This sample carries over 300,000 distinct CDR3 sequences, 15% of them seen once, and the ten largest clones take about a fifth.

This material consisted of peripheral blood mononuclear cells (PBMCs), taken at new diagnosis, from a patient treated with antithyroid drugs. The rearrangement uses TRBV13 and TRBJ2-2; the D is unclear. The clonotype was recovered from a female donor with Graves disease. CDR3 DNA sequence: TGTGCCAGCAGCTTTCGTACAGAGACCGGGGAGCTGTTTTTT. Its translation is CASSFRTETGELFF.